The clone carrying this T cell receptor (beta chain) showed up just a few times. No conserved phenylalanine or tryptophan is present at the end of the CDR3, so a read error is the likely explanation. No DNA is shown, since the ends of the CDR3 on it are uncertain; the CDR3 is the one TCRdb lists. TCRdb analysed the 5' RACE reads with MiXCR anew, one entry per CDR3 protein. The sample contains about 510,000 distinct CDR3 sequences, 21% of which appear only once. The CDR3 is 12 amino acids in total, end residues counted. These data belong to a study of T cells after yellow fever vaccination. Overall study: Where fractions had low cell numbers, libraries were prepared from them with the SMART-Seq v4 Ultra Low Input RNA kit.

The source is a man between 18 and 35 years old who received the YFV17D yellow fever vaccine. Sequencing used PBMCs, obtained about 21 days after the first yellow fever vaccination. The chain links TRBV12-3 or TRBV12-4 to TRBJ2-1; TRBD1 was called by the table and not checked on the DNA. CDR3 residues: CASSTGPLRTSL.